This T cell receptor (beta chain) was captured in a study of blood T cells in healthy people across ages. With a J-beta primer mix and a sample-barcoded 5' primer, a second PCR ran 7 to 11 cycles. TCRdb fed the 5' RACE reads into MiXCR, producing one record per CDR3 protein. The profile covers roughly 1,800,000 distinct CDR3 sequences, with roughly 49% appearing a single time and roughly 2.1% taken by the ten largest. The CDR3 covers 17 residues. Germline V CDR1 and CDR2: LNHNV, YYDKDF (reference sequence). V gave up 1 base and J gave up 5 bases; unmatched junction bases: 6. This clonotype was obtained from a woman aged 40-49 years in good health. The specimen sequenced was blood. The rearrangement links TRBV15 to TRBJ2-3; TRBD2 matches at 13 bases. The CDR3 DNA follows: TGTGCCACCAGCAGAGTATCACTAGCGGGGGGGAAAGATACGCAGTATTTT. Amino acid sequence: CATSRVSLAGGKDTQYF.